This T cell receptor beta chain was sequenced during a study of blood T cell repertoires in COVID-19 (dated by TCRdb to about 2020). General notes on the study: Samples covering the acute and convalescent phases of COVID-19 were provided by collaborators in the United States, Italy and Spain. The samples were drawn from the first 160 participants of the ongoing ImmuneRACE study and from over 950 subjects provided by 6 global collaborators. Deeply sampled blood TCRbeta repertoires from subjects exposed to, actively infected with, or recovered from COVID-19 were included in the dataset. Where HLA class I and class II types were available, the types were taken from metadata supplied by the sample provider, not from assay-based typing. The repertoires were released in a freely available public database meant as a resource for research on the immune response to SARS-CoV-2. The sample metadata nearly always contained a de-identified subject ID, COVID-19 status, age in years and sex. The prospective study material was composed of cDNA or gDNA derived from T cells, B-cell-depleted T cells, or PBMCs.

Regarding this clone: Its target antigen remains unknown. No base qualities exist here, and no much larger clone lies one base off it.

Trimming costs V 3 bases and J 7 bases, and their ends lie 21 bases apart. The CDR3 contains 16 residues, cysteine and phenylalanine counted. The read is trimmed to its CDR3 DNA, 48 bases read in frame from base 1. The germline V gene specifies MGHDK as CDR1 and SYGVNS as CDR2. The immunoSEQ Assay, a bias-controlled multiplex PCR, was used to amplify TCRbeta CDR3 regions from genomic DNA. In the source study's methods: Nucleated cell counts per sample were estimated from amplification of reference gene primers within the assay. To quantify the absolute abundance of each unique TCRbeta CDR3 rearrangement, sequence reads were collapsed and filtered. Productive Simpson clonality was computed per sample as the square root of Simpson's diversity index over productive rearrangements. This immuneACCESS table, as held by TCRdb, lists in-frame sequences with V and J called but not all clones. Of the missing ones, under half trace to an unresolved V gene in checked studies; the others have no known cause. V and J calls plus clone size are reproduced from that table; the DNA served to infer D and trimming. Counted in this sample were about 250,000 clones; 70% to 90% of them appeared once. About 6.9% of the sample is taken by the ten largest.

Participants in the prospective study were aged roughly 18 to 90 years, lived in 20 to 30 United States geographic areas, and enrolled through a virtual design. To assign participants to cohorts, the prospective study relied on clinical history that participants themselves reported in a screening survey and a study questionnaire. Exposed participants had been in contact with someone with a PCR-confirmed or clinician-diagnosed COVID-19 case within 2 weeks of study entry. In the prospective study, mobile phlebotomists collected whole blood, serum and a nasopharyngeal or oropharyngeal swab from each participant. Additional blood draws and questionnaires over an approximately two-month period could optionally be provided by prospective study participants. Prospective study blood samples were shipped either frozen or at room temperature before DNA extraction. Broad study findings and their caveats: How much clinical and demographic metadata was included differed by source and by participant, and the metadata was provided uncurated.

This sequence originates from a woman aged 45-59 years who had been exposed to COVID-19. Sequenced material: PBMCs or T cells enriched from blood (not recorded which). Here the chain combines TRBV25-1 and TRBJ1-1, with TRBD1 as a weak D call on 5 bases. The DNA sequence is as follows: TGTGCCAGCAGTGATCCCCTTTCGGACACACTCGATGAAGCTTTCTTT. This yields the protein CASSDPLSDTLDEAFF. Joined to the reference TRBV25-1 and TRBJ1-1 proteins, this CDR3 gives the full variable domain: EADIYQTPRYLVIGTGKKITLECSQTMGHDKMYWYQQDPGMELHLIHYSYGVNSTEKGDLSSESTVSRIRTEHFPLTLESARPSHTSQYLCASSDPLSDTLDEAFFGQGTRLTVV.